These 19 T cell receptor beta chains came from one sample sequenced in a study of blood T cell repertoires in COVID-19 (TCRdb year 2020). Library prep was done by the immunoSEQ multiplex PCR assay. TCRdb provides this immuneACCESS table in a form limited to in-frame rearrangements. Some clones are lacking; in checked studies, under half of them reflect an unresolved V gene, and why the rest are absent is not known. Recorded for this sample are about 220,000 clones; around 91% of them occurred a single time. About 14% of the sample is held by the ten biggest clonotypes. The specimen was PBMCs or T cells enriched from blood (not recorded which). The receptors here all came from a man aged 25-45 years who had been exposed to COVID-19.

The chain employs TRBV5-4 and TRBJ2-7; possible D gene TRBD1, 5 bases. V was pared by 4 bases and J by 2 bases, with 10 bases between. This CDR3 has 13 residues. From germline, CDR1 is SGHNT and CDR2 YYREEE (reference sequence). DNA for the CDR3: TGTGCCAGCAGCGATGACAGCACCTACGAGCAGTACTTC. Protein product: CASSDDSTYEQYF.

The V call is TRBV7-9, the J call TRBJ2-1, with D possibly TRBD2 on 6 matching bases. Trimming left V 8 bases short and J 8 bases short, with 16 bases between. Germline CDR1 and CDR2: SEHNR and FQNEAQ (reference sequence). The CDR3 runs to 13 residues. CDR3 sequence reads: CASGGASIHEQFF. CDR3 DNA: TGTGCCAGCGGCGGGGCGAGTATCCATGAGCAGTTCTTC.

The chain employs TRBV29-1 and TRBJ2-5, with a tentative D call TRBD2 (6 bases). The germline V gene has CDR1 SQVTM and CDR2 ANQGSEA. This CDR3 has 15 residues. V lost 4 bases and J lost 1, with 16 bases in between. Written as DNA, the CDR3 is TGCAGCGTTGCGGCGATAGCGGTACCCCAAGAGACCCAGTACTTC. Protein product: CSVAAIAVPQETQYF.

The chain carries TRBV2 and TRBJ1-5, with D uncertain. The CDR3 runs to 15 residues. CDR1 is SNHLY and CDR2 is FYNNEI in the germline V gene. Trimming took off 8 bases at V and 7 bases at J, with 21 bases between the two ends. The CDR3 region is CASYSLREVGQPQHF. CDR3 nucleotide sequence: TGTGCCAGCTACTCGCTGAGGGAGGTCGGGCAGCCCCAGCATTTT. The variable domain in full, with the rest retrieved from reference TRBV2 and TRBJ1-5, is EPEVTQTPSHQVTQMGQEVILRCVPISNHLYFYWYRQILGQKVEFLVSFYNNEISEKSEIFDDQFSVERPDGSNFTLKIRSTKLEDSAMYFCASYSLREVGQPQHFGDGTRLSIL.

The table lists this clone with a few counts. This rearrangement joins TRBV6-2 or TRBV6-3 to TRBJ2-5; 8 nucleotides line up with TRBD1. V shed 5 bases and J 4 bases; nucleotides not matched to a gene: 3. The CDR3 length is 13 residues. Germline CDR1 is MNHEY and CDR2 is SVGEGT. CDR3 in DNA: TGTGCCAGCAGTGGCAGGGGGCGAGAGACCCAGTACTTC. Amino acid sequence: CASSGRGRETQYF.

The chain carries TRBV3-1 (or the pseudogene TRBV3-2) and TRBJ2-1, with TRBD2 matching 8 bases. The germline V gene encodes CDR1 LGHDT and CDR2 YNNKEL (reference sequence). CDR3 length equals 13 residues. V trimming: 5 bases; J trimming: 10 bases; junction bases outside the gene matches: 7. CDR3 sequence: CASSKRGPNEQFF. CDR3 DNA: TGTGCCAGCAGCAAGCGGGGGCCCAACGAGCAGTTCTTC.

This clone was seen once. V usage is TRBV29-1 and J usage is TRBJ2-1; 10 bases align to TRBD2. Trimming removed 5 bases from V and 5 bases from J; junction bases left unmatched: 6. The CDR3 consists of 14 residues. Germline CDR1 is SQVTM and CDR2 is ANQGSEA. The CDR3 sequence is CSVSSGGRDNEQFF. The CDR3 DNA reads TGCAGCGTTTCTAGCGGGGGTCGAGACAATGAGCAGTTCTTC.

This clone showed up just a few times. The rearrangement uses TRBV5-4 and TRBJ2-7, with a possible D match to TRBD1 (5 bases). Germline V gene sequence: CDR1 SGHNT, CDR2 YYREEE (reference sequence). This CDR3 has 13 residues. V shed 3 bases and J shed 5 bases, with 12 bases lying between them. The CDR3 loop is CASSYSGIHEQYF. The CDR3 coding sequence is TGTGCCAGCAGCTACTCAGGGATACACGAGCAGTACTTC.

CDR3 nucleotides: TGCGCCAGCAGCTTTGTGGCAGACACCGGGGAGCTGTTTTTT. It is translated as CASSFVADTGELFF. The V call is TRBV5-1, the J call TRBJ2-2; D is uncertain. The CDR3 extends over 14 amino acids. V shed 2 bases and J shed 3 bases, with 8 bases lying between them. The V gene's germline CDR1 is SGHRS and CDR2 YFSETQ.

This clone was counted only a few times. The chain combines TRBV6-2 or TRBV6-3 with TRBJ2-1; 10 bases fit TRBD2. This CDR3 is built from 15 residues. The V segment lost 2 bases and the J segment 6 bases; nucleotides outside the gene matches: 4. Germline V gene sequence: CDR1 MNHEY, CDR2 SVGEGT. Written as DNA, the CDR3 is TGTGCCAGCAGTTACAGGACTAGCGGTATCAATGAGCAGTTCTTC. It codes for CASSYRTSGINEQFF.

The chain carries TRBV18 and TRBJ1-1; unclear D gene. The germline V gene encodes CDR1 KGHSH and CDR2 LQKENI. This CDR3 has 13 amino acids. The germline V and J ends were trimmed by 1 base and 3 bases, with 6 bases remaining between them. Written as DNA, the CDR3 is TGTGCCAGCTCACCACAGGGAGACACTGAAGCTTTCTTT. Translation: CASSPQGDTEAFF.

V and J are TRBV19 and TRBJ2-7; unclear D gene. The CDR3 extends over 13 amino acids. CDR1 is LNHDA, CDR2 SQIVND, per germline (reference sequence). The ends were cut back, 3 bases at V and 4 bases at J, with 10 bases in the middle. The CDR3 nucleotides read TGTGCCAGTAGTATGGCAGGAAAATACGAGCAGTACTTC. It codes for CASSMAGKYEQYF.

The chain combines TRBV6-5 with TRBJ1-2; 7 nucleotides align to TRBD1. After removal of 8 bases from V and 4 bases from J, the junction contained 4 bases not matched to a gene. Germline values: CDR1 MNHEY, CDR2 SVGAGI. This CDR3 region has 12 residues. CDR3 sequence (DNA): TGTGCCAGCTCCGAGGGGGCCTATGGCTACACCTTC. Protein: CASSEGAYGYTF.

The chain links TRBV2 to TRBJ1-3, with TRBD1 identical over 9 bases. This CDR3 is 15 amino acids long. The germline V gene has CDR1 SNHLY and CDR2 FYNNEI. Germline trimming cut 5 bases from V and 2 bases from J; bases unmatched to any gene: 4. The CDR3 DNA is TGTGCCAGCAGTCCAAACAGGGGGCCTGGAAACACCATATATTTT. It translates to CASSPNRGPGNTIYF.

This rearrangement joins TRBV6-5 to TRBJ2-3, with 8 bases lining up with TRBD2. The CDR3 is 13 amino acids. Looked up from germline, CDR1 is MNHEY and CDR2 is SVGAGI. After removal of 5 bases from V and 9 bases from J, the junction contained 7 bases not matched to a gene. The CDR3 DNA follows: TGTGCCAGCAGTCGCGAGGGACTAGGAACGCAGTATTTT. It encodes CASSREGLGTQYF.

J is TRBJ1-4 and V is TRBV10-3; a weak D match, TRBD1 (5 bases). V lost 2 bases and J lost 3, with 10 bases in between. The CDR3 runs to 15 residues. Germline values: CDR1 ENHRY, CDR2 SYGVKD. The CDR3 DNA sequence: TGTGCCATCAGTGAGGGGGCGAGAGCTAATGAAAAACTGTTTTTT. It is translated as CAISEGARANEKLFF.

The J gene is TRBJ2-1, the V gene TRBV2; TRBD2 aligns across 13 bases. Per the germline V gene, CDR1 is SNHLY and CDR2 is FYNNEI. The V segment lost 10 bases and the J segment 0 bases; nucleotides outside the gene matches: 24. This CDR3 has 22 residues. CDR3 region: CANPGGGWTSGGKSSSYNEQFF. The CDR3 DNA is TGTGCCAACCCCGGTGGCGGTTGGACTAGCGGGGGCAAAAGCAGCTCCTACAATGAGCAGTTCTTC.

V and J are TRBV6-1 and TRBJ1-5; D uncertain. CDR3 length equals 12 residues. V lost 1 base, J lost 4 bases, and 2 bases lay in between. The germline V gene encodes CDR1 MNHNS and CDR2 SASEGT. CDR3 protein: CASSEVNQPQHF. CDR3 nucleotide sequence: TGTGCCAGCAGTGAAGTAAATCAGCCCCAGCATTTT.

The rearrangement uses TRBV2 and TRBJ1-4; D uncertain. Germline values: CDR1 SNHLY, CDR2 FYNNEI. Trimming shortened V by 2 bases and J by 12 bases, and 19 bases separated the two germline ends. The length of the CDR3 is 15 residues. This CDR3 reads CASSERWGGQAELFF. CDR3 coding DNA: TGTGCCAGCAGTGAACGGTGGGGAGGTCAGGCGGAACTGTTTTTT.